The rows below give T cell receptor beta chains drawn from one sample of a study of tumor and adjacent non-tumor tissue in lung cancer. TCRdb called the multiplex PCR reads again in MiXCR, with one record for every CDR3 protein. The data hold under 150,000 distinct CDR3 sequences, with around 66% observed a single time. Specimen: lung tumor tissue. The receptors come from a man aged 55 to 69 with small cell lung cancer. The CDR3 runs from the conserved cysteine through the conserved F or W. Fields, in order: CDR3 protein, CDR3 DNA, clone size, V gene, D gene, J gene. The D gene is left open where the match is weak. A row's size may be missing; if present it is once, few, many or a size class.

CAISVGRFNQPQHF TGTGCCATCAGCGTTGGACGGTTCAATCAGCCCCAGCATTTT NA TRBV10-3 NA TRBJ1-5
CSAQTLAGSSYNEQFF TGCAGTGCTCAGACTCTAGCAGGGAGCTCCTACAATGAGCAGTTCTTC NA TRBV20-1 NA TRBJ2-1
CASSRTDKHTYNEQFF TGTGCCAGCAGTCGGACTGACAAGCATACCTACAATGAGCAGTTCTTC once TRBV28 NA TRBJ2-1
CSVPNHGYTF TGCAGTGTGCCCAACCATGGCTACACCTTC NA TRBV20-1 NA TRBJ1-2
CASSFGGSTDTQYF TGTGCCAGCAGCTTTGGCGGGAGCACAGATACGCAGTATTTT many TRBV11-1 NA TRBJ2-3
CASITPENYGYTF TGTGCCAGCATAACCCCCGAGAACTATGGCTACACCTTC NA TRBV6-1 NA TRBJ1-2
CSARVGGTGGLALF TGCAGTGCTAGAGTCGGCGGGACAGGGGGTCTTGCTCTCTTT NA TRBV20-1 TRBD1 TRBJ1-1
CASSDFTDTGELFF TGTGCCAGCAGTGATTTCACAGACACCGGGGAGCTGTTTTTC few TRBV6-1 NA TRBJ2-2
CASSFAFVNEKLFF TGTGCCAGCAGTTTCGCGTTCGTTAATGAAAAACTGTTTTTT NA TRBV12-3/TRBV12-4 NA TRBJ1-4
CAISENGHGYTF TGTGCCATCAGTGAAAATGGCCATGGCTACACCTTC few TRBV10-3 NA TRBJ1-2
CGASGGASTGELLF TGCGGTGCTAGCGGGGGCGCGAGTACCGGGGAGCTGCTTTTT NA TRBV20-1 TRBD2 TRBJ2-2
CASIAGASIYEQFF TGTGCCAGCATTGCGGGGGCGTCTATATATGAGCAGTTCTTC NA TRBV28 NA TRBJ2-1
CASSYSWGVGYTF TGTGCCAGCAGTTACTCGTGGGGCGTCGGCTATACCTTC NA TRBV6-5 NA TRBJ1-2
CIARDSKETEQLF TGCATTGCTAGAGACTCTAAGGAGACTGAGCAGCTCTTC NA TRBV29-1 NA TRBJ2-1
CAGGWDSDTQYF TGTGCCGGGGGGTGGGACTCAGATACGCAGTATTTT NA TRBV30 NA TRBJ2-3
CASSITGDSYNEQFF TGTGCCAGCAGTATTACTGGGGATTCCTACAATGAGCAGTTCTTC NA TRBV12-3/TRBV12-4 NA TRBJ2-1
CASSHPNDRGSYNSPLHF TGTGCCAGCAGCCACCCTAATGACAGGGGCTCCTATAATTCACCCCTCCACTTT NA TRBV6-6 TRBD1 TRBJ1-6